The rows below give T cell receptor beta chains drawn from one sample of a study of identical twins. Using its own MiXCR run on the 5' RACE reads, TCRdb lists one record per CDR3 protein. The sample contains 540,000 or so distinct CDR3 sequences, about 22% of which appear only once. These records were also assigned to another study, of yellow fever vaccine responses in identical twins.

Sequencing was done on a sample of CD4+ T cells sorted from blood. These receptors all stem from a woman younger than 35 in good health. Both conserved end residues are part of each CDR3. A D gene is named only where the DNA matches it firmly. The size entry is marked missing in some rows and otherwise reads once, few, many or a size class.

J gene | D gene | clone size | V gene | CDR3 DNA | CDR3 protein
TRBJ2-2 | - | - | TRBV6-1 | TGTGCCAGCAGCAACCTAGCCTCGAACACCGGGGAGCTGTTTTTT | CASSNLASNTGELFF
TRBJ2-3 | - | few | TRBV5-6 | TGTGCCAGCAGAGATCAATCGAGCACAGATACGCAGTATTTT | CASRDQSSTDTQYF
TRBJ2-3 | - | many | TRBV5-1 | TGCGCCAGCAGCTTGGGCTTAACAGATACGCAGTATTTT | CASSLGLTDTQYF
TRBJ2-1 | TRBD2 | few | TRBV5-6 | TGTGCCAGCAGCTTCTTTTCCGGGACTAGCGTGAATGAGCAGTTCTTC | CASSFFSGTSVNEQFF
TRBJ2-6 | - | - | TRBV10-3 | TGTGCCATCAGTGATAGGTGGGCAGCTGGGGCCAACGTCCTGACTTTC | CAISDRWAAGANVLTF
TRBJ1-1 | TRBD1 | few | TRBV7-9 | TGTGCCAGCAGCGCCCGGACAGGGAGGGTAACTTTCTTT | CASSARTGRVTFF
TRBJ2-1 | TRBD2 | - | TRBV29-1 | TGCAGCGTTGAACTTTGGCGGGGGGGACCGTACAATGAGCAGTTCTTC | CSVELWRGGPYNEQFF
TRBJ2-1 | - | - | TRBV3-1 | TGTGCCAGCAGCCCGAGTCCGGGTAACAATGAGCAGTTCTTC | CASSPSPGNNEQFF
TRBJ2-5 | - | - | TRBV2 | TGTGCCAGCAGTGTTGGCCTAGAGACCCAGTACTTC | CASSVGLETQYF
TRBJ1-5 | TRBD1 | many | TRBV5-1 | TGCGCCAGCAGCCCCGGACAGGGCAATCAGCCCCAGCATTTT | CASSPGQGNQPQHF
TRBJ2-1 | - | few | TRBV11-3 | TGTGCCAGCAGGCCTCCGGGACTGGATGAGCAGTTCTTC | CASRPPGLDEQFF
TRBJ2-1 | - | - | TRBV7-9 | TGTGCCAGCAGCTTAGACCGTCCGGGAAATGAGCAGTTCTTC | CASSLDRPGNEQFF
TRBJ2-7 | TRBD2 | - | TRBV20-1 | TGCAGTGCTAGGGGGCTAGCGGGAGGAGAGGAGCAGTACTTC | CSARGLAGGEEQYF
TRBJ2-2 | - | - | TRBV6-5 | TGTGCCAGCAGTTACCTCCTGGGGACGGCGGGGTCCGGGGAGCTGTTTTTT | CASSYLLGTAGSGELFF